This T cell receptor beta chain was found in a study of metastatic and nonmetastatic thyroid tumors. Comments on this clone: The junction differs from germline at one of its ends, possibly a read error.

The CDR3 has 18 amino acids. The germline V gene has CDR1 SGHRS and CDR2 YFSETQ. In the original workflow: The distant-metastasis classifier for papillary thyroid cancer was built from CDR3 differences across clinicopathological groups. TCRdb ran MiXCR on the PCR reads. The V and J calls were not made by the authors but by TCRdb's processing. The table lists just over 20,000 clones, over 10% of them singletons. Among the patients, none had received any treatment before thyroid surgery. The rearrangement uses TRBV5-1 and TRBJ2-2, with D possibly TRBD2 on 6 matching bases. The source material was blood. This clonotype was sampled from a female donor with papillary thyroid cancer or a benign thyroid nodule (not recorded which). Some clones in this sample may be carry-over from other donors' samples. The chain's CDR3 is CASSPRSRGQMKGGEPFF. The CDR3 DNA sequence: TGCGCCAGCAGCCCCCGGTCCCGCGGTCAAATGAAGGGCGGGGAGCCGTTTTTT. Full variable domain (remainder filled in from reference TRBV5-1 and TRBJ2-2): KAGVTQTPRYLIKTRGQQVTLSCSPISGHRSVSWYQQTPGQGLQFLFEYFSETQRNKGNFPGRFSGRQFSNSRSEMNVSTLELGDSALYLCASSPRSRGQMKGGEPFFGEGSRLTVL.